Listed below are T cell receptor beta chains from one sample, sequenced in a study of T cells in Graves' hyperthyroidism and ophthalmopathy. TCRdb reanalysed the multiplex PCR reads using MiXCR and keeps one entry per CDR3 protein. The table shows fewer than 400,000 distinct CDR3 sequences, with over 13% occurring only once. The source material was blood. Every receptor here comes from a man aged 45-65 years with Graves' ophthalmopathy. CDR3s include the opening cysteine and the closing phenylalanine or tryptophan. Part of the rows lack a size; the others show once, few, many or a class for expanded clones.

V	length	size	J	CDR3
TRBV4-1	17	few	TRBJ2-3	CASSQPGQRSSTDTQYF
TRBV6-5	14	many	TRBJ1-1	CASSYTGREHEAFF
TRBV2	17	many	TRBJ2-1	CASSDSPLAGSYNEQFF
TRBV13	14	many	TRBJ2-5	CASSATTGRETQYF
TRBV10-3	13	few	TRBJ2-7	CAISEALGYEQYF
TRBV19	16	many	TRBJ2-1	CASNSPRTSGIHEQFF
TRBV7-8	14	many	TRBJ2-2	CASSMTGVTGELFF
TRBV19	14	few	TRBJ2-3	CASSFRTAADTQYF
TRBV6-1	15	few	TRBJ2-1	CASRSSGLVPFEQFF
TRBV9	12	many	TRBJ2-2	CASSVDGGELFF
TRBV19	15	many	TRBJ2-1	CASSMGTVIPNEQFF
TRBV7-2	14	many	TRBJ1-1	CASSLEYMNTEAFF
TRBV20-1	16	few	TRBJ2-7	CSARDSRGRPSYEQYF
TRBV30	15	few	TRBJ1-1	CAWSVDSLVNTEAFF
TRBV5-5	13	many	TRBJ2-3	CASSQVGESTQYF
TRBV12-3/TRBV12-4	17	many	TRBJ1-2	CASSYIAGRITNYGYTF
TRBV30	15	many	TRBJ1-4	CAWSLRRTDYEKLFF
TRBV5-1	14	-	TRBJ1-6	CASTRDYYNSPLHF
TRBV29-1	10	many	TRBJ2-5	CSVENPTQYF
TRBV30	17	-	TRBJ2-6	CAWTADRSNSGANVLTF
TRBV6-5	15	few	TRBJ1-2	CASSYTGQTLYGYTF
TRBV4-1	16	few	TRBJ2-7	CASSPRARDRAYEQYF
TRBV6-1	16	-	TRBJ2-3	CASSELYGRGTDTQYF
TRBV7-2	20	many	TRBJ2-2	CASSSLPGLAGGRVAGELFF
TRBV28	15	many	TRBJ2-3	CASSFRGVGADTQYF
TRBV20-1	14	-	TRBJ2-7	CSARYGGIDYEQYF
TRBV2	12	many	TRBJ1-6	CASSDLGSPLHF
TRBV24-1	18	many	TRBJ2-1	CATSDGGFDRGLGSEQFF
TRBV7-3	13	many	TRBJ2-2	CASSVKAPGELFF
TRBV24-1	14	few	TRBJ2-2	CATRSGRTTGELFF
TRBV27	13	many	TRBJ2-7	CASSLTAAYEQYF
TRBV7-2	15	many	TRBJ2-1	CASSLIAGGGNEQFF
TRBV2	13	many	TRBJ1-3	CASSKDRGNTIYF
TRBV5-1	16	many	TRBJ2-7	CASSLESSGTSGEQYF
TRBV7-9	13	many	TRBJ2-7	CASSPPAGSEQYF
TRBV6-5	17	few	TRBJ2-7	CASSYRGPGAGGYEQYF
TRBV5-1	15	many	TRBJ1-4	CASSLGGAPNEKLFF
TRBV5-1	16	few	TRBJ1-5	CASSLGSGTGDQPQHF
TRBV13	15	many	TRBJ2-2	CASSFSESNTGELFF
TRBV20-1	14	many	TRBJ2-1	CSARSRVSYNEQFF
TRBV5-1	16	-	TRBJ2-1	CASSLGGGGASGEQFF
TRBV6-1	17	many	TRBJ2-1	CASSEVGGAGGRNEQFF
TRBV5-1	13	many	TRBJ2-1	CASSALAGAEQFF
TRBV18	13	many	TRBJ2-7	CASSPVGRDEQYF
TRBV5-1	14	many	TRBJ2-3	CASSIGRSTDTQYF
TRBV4-1	15	many	TRBJ1-5	CASSQEETPYQPQHF
TRBV5-1	14	few	TRBJ2-7	CASSFAQSSYEQYF
TRBV5-8	15	many	TRBJ2-3	CASSSTRYHADTQYF
TRBV24-1	16	few	TRBJ2-5	CATSDPLAGMKETQYF
TRBV20-1	14	many	TRBJ2-7	CSAGLAGVVHEQYF
TRBV5-1	14	many	TRBJ2-3	CASSGGASTDTQYF
TRBV7-8	16	-	TRBJ2-7	CASSLAPGLAGFEQYF
TRBV10-3	14	-	TRBJ1-2	CAISESPGDYDYTF
TRBV20-1	14	-	TRBJ2-2	CSAFRLAAAGELFF
TRBV7-3	15	-	TRBJ2-3	CASSMSSGGTDTQYF
TRBV9	13	-	TRBJ2-5	CASSAPSQETQYF
TRBV24-1	14	many	TRBJ2-7	CATSRSSGSYEQYF
TRBV19	15	-	TRBJ2-3	CASRRSGRDTDTQYF
TRBV7-8	20	-	TRBJ2-1	CASSLAPGLAGGFSYNEQFF